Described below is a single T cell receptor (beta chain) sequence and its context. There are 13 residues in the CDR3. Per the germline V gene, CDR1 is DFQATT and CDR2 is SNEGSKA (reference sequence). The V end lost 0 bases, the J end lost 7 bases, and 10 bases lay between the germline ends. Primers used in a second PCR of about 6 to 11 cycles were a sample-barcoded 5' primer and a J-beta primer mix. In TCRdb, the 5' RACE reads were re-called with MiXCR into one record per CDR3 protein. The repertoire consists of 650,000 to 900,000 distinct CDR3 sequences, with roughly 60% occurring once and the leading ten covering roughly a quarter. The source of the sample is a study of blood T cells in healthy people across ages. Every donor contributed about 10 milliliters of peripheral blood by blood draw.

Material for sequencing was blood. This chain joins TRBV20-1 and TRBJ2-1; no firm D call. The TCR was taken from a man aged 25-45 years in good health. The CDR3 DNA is TGCAGTGCTAGAGACTTAGGTGCGAATGAGCAGTTCTTC. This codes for CSARDLGANEQFF.